A single sample is the source of the 22 T cell receptor beta chains below, sequenced in a study of blood T cell repertoires in COVID-19. Profiled with immunoSEQ multiplex PCR; TCRdb holds only in-frame clones, not every one. The table includes over 250,000 clones, approximately 86% detected once. Sequencing was performed on peripheral blood. Source of these receptors: a woman aged 70-85 years with COVID-19, enrolled during active disease.

A note on this clone: The junction departs from germline at one end; a sequencing error may be responsible. V is TRBV28 and J is TRBJ1-4; 7 bases are a match to TRBD1. The germline V gene encodes CDR1 MDHEN and CDR2 SYDVKM. The CDR3 is 15 residues long. CDR3: CASRATGATSEKLFF. CDR3 bases: TGTGCCAGCAGGGCAACAGGGGCTACTAGTGAAAAACTGTTTTTT.

The chain has TRBV7-3 and TRBJ1-2, with D tentatively TRBD1 (6 bases). The CDR3 totals 13 residues. V was pared by 5 bases and J by 2 bases, with 9 bases between. Germline lookup yields CDR1 SGHTA and CDR2 FQGTGA. CDR3 region: CASSPDRNYGYTF. CDR3 DNA sequence: TGTGCCAGCAGCCCCGACAGGAACTATGGCTACACCTTC.

The rearrangement uses TRBV29-1 and TRBJ2-6; no clear D. Germline values: CDR1 SQVTM, CDR2 ANQGSEA. The CDR3 extends over 15 amino acids. V was trimmed by 7 bases and J by 1 base, leaving 14 bases between them. This chain's CDR3 is CSAATPLSGANVLTF. The CDR3 region has the DNA TGCAGCGCCGCGACTCCCCTATCTGGGGCCAACGTCCTGACTTTC.

V gene TRBV7-3 combines with J gene TRBJ2-1, with TRBD2 matching 8 bases. The CDR3 totals 17 residues. The ends lost 0 bases at V and 6 bases at J; junction bases unmatched: 10. Germline V gene lookup returns CDR1 SGHTA and CDR2 FQGTGA. The CDR3, as DNA: TGTGCCAGCAGCTTAACGCCGGGACTAGTGCCCCGCAATGAGCAGTTCTTC. Encoded protein: CASSLTPGLVPRNEQFF.

The chain uses TRBV2 and TRBJ1-1, with D maybe TRBD1 (5 bases). V lost 4 bases and J lost 2, with 11 bases in between. The germline V gene has CDR1 SNHLY and CDR2 FYNNEI. The CDR3 is made up of 14 amino acids. CDR3 region: CASSGPGLNTEAFF. The CDR3 DNA reads as TGTGCCAGCAGTGGGCCGGGACTAAACACTGAAGCTTTCTTT. Together with reference TRBV2 and TRBJ1-1, the CDR3 gives the full variable domain: EPEVTQTPSHQVTQMGQEVILRCVPISNHLYFYWYRQILGQKVEFLVSFYNNEISEKSEIFDDQFSVERPDGSNFTLKIRSTKLEDSAMYFCASSGPGLNTEAFFGQGTRLTVV.

This chain links TRBV15 with TRBJ2-7; D is possibly TRBD2 (5 bases). The CDR3 has 13 residues. Trimming removed 6 bases at V and 1 base at J, with 10 bases between. Germline CDR1 LNHNV, CDR2 YYDKDF (reference sequence). The CDR3 coding sequence is TGTGCCACCAGTTATGGGAGTTCCTACGAGCAGTACTTC. This sequence encodes CATSYGSSYEQYF.

This clone was recorded only once. V gene TRBV7-2 combines with J gene TRBJ2-7; 12 bases are a match to TRBD2. The CDR3 totals 17 residues. J lost 1 base, V lost 4 bases, and 8 bases had no gene match. CDR1 SGHTA and CDR2 FQGNSA come from the germline V gene. The CDR3 is CASSSRGTSGGSYEQYF. The CDR3 DNA reads as TGTGCCAGCAGCTCTAGGGGTACTAGCGGGGGGTCCTACGAGCAGTACTTC.

The chain carries TRBV5-1 and TRBJ2-1, with 9 bases that match TRBD1. This CDR3 comprises 16 residues. V dropped 7 bases and J dropped 0; count of bases not matched to a gene: 8. Germline V lookup: CDR1 SGHRS, CDR2 YFSETQ. The CDR3 DNA is TGCGCCAGCGCCCTACAGGGGGCTAGCTCCTACAATGAGCAGTTCTTC. It translates to CASALQGASSYNEQFF.

The chain couples TRBV12-3 or TRBV12-4 to TRBJ2-1; tentatively, D is TRBD2 (6 bases). V shed 6 bases and J shed 6 bases, with 12 bases lying between them. The CDR3 runs to 13 residues. The CDR3 DNA follows: TGTGCCAGCAGGGCGGCGGGGCTCAATGAGCAGTTCTTC. This gives the protein CASRAAGLNEQFF.

The V call is TRBV21-1, the J call TRBJ1-6; the DNA was not compared with TRBD1, the D call given in the table. TRBV21-1 is a listed pseudogene. This CDR3 has 20 amino acids. In DNA, the CDR3 is TGTGCCAGCAGCAAAGCGCTTTGGGGACAGGGCTGCCCCAAAAATTCACCCCTCCACTTT. Translation: CASSKALWGQGCPKNSPLHF.

This chain links TRBV7-2 with TRBJ2-4, with D unclear. The CDR3 is 14 amino acids. Germline V gene lookup returns CDR1 SGHTA and CDR2 FQGNSA. The V end lost 5 bases, the J end lost 6 bases, and 14 bases lay between the germline ends. The CDR3 nucleotides are TGTGCCAGCAGCCCGCCCCCCGGTGGAAACATTCAGTACTTC. As protein: CASSPPPGGNIQYF.

The J gene is TRBJ1-2, the V gene TRBV28; 10 bases line up with TRBD1. The germline V gene encodes CDR1 MDHEN and CDR2 SYDVKM. The CDR3 extends over 15 amino acids. J gave up 6 bases and V 5 bases, and 9 bases lay outside the gene matches. The CDR3 spells CASSKPGTGVDGYTF. The DNA of the CDR3 is TGTGCCAGCAGTAAGCCCGGGACAGGGGTGGATGGCTACACCTTC.

The chain joins TRBV19 to TRBJ2-1; possible D gene TRBD1, 6 bases. Germline CDR1 and CDR2: LNHDA and SQIVND (reference sequence). Trimming shortened V by 10 bases and J by 0 bases, and 10 bases separated the two germline ends. This CDR3 is 13 amino acids long. CDR3 in DNA: TGTGCCACTACACAGGGCTCCTACAATGAGCAGTTCTTC. Residues: CATTQGSYNEQFF.

This chain joins TRBV7-2 and TRBJ2-7; 9 bases are a match to TRBD1. Germline CDR1 and CDR2: SGHTA and FQGNSA. The CDR3 is made up of 14 amino acids. Germline trimming cut 1 base from V and 3 bases from J; bases unmatched to any gene: 1. Written as DNA, the CDR3 is TGTGCCAGCAGCTTAGGACAGGGGGTCTACGAGCAGTACTTC. The encoded protein is CASSLGQGVYEQYF.

This clone is a singleton in its sample. The chain recombines TRBV30 with TRBJ1-2, with TRBD1 matching 7 bases. V lost 2 bases and J lost 4; bases outside the gene matches: 16. Per the germline V gene, CDR1 is GTSNPN and CDR2 is SVGIG (reference sequence). The CDR3 runs to 17 residues. CDR3 nucleotide sequence: TGTGCCTGGAGTCGAAAAGGAACAGGGGCGACTGGCTATGGCTACACCTTC. As protein: CAWSRKGTGATGYGYTF.

V and J are TRBV28 and TRBJ1-6; D gene uncertain. The CDR3 is 16 residues long. Trimming shortened V by 6 bases and J by 0 bases, and 12 bases separated the two germline ends. CDR1 is MDHEN and CDR2 is SYDVKM in the germline V gene. CDR3: CASSQDLSSYNSPLHF. The CDR3 bases are TGTGCCAGCAGCCAAGACTTGAGCTCCTATAATTCACCCCTCCACTTT. Together with reference TRBV28 and TRBJ1-6, the CDR3 gives the full variable domain: DVKVTQSSRYLVKRTGEKVFLECVQDMDHENMFWYRQDPGLGLRLIYFSYDVKMKEKGDIPEGYSVSREKKERFSLILESASTNQTSMYLCASSQDLSSYNSPLHFGNGTRLTVT.

The chain employs TRBV12-3 or TRBV12-4 and TRBJ2-5; tentative D call: TRBD1 (5 bases). The CDR3 has 11 residues. V was clipped by 3 bases and J by 6 bases, with 5 bases between them. The CDR3 DNA sequence: TGTGCCAGCAGTTTGGGGCAGACCCAGTACTTC. Protein product: CASSLGQTQYF.

The chain is built from TRBV7-2 and TRBJ2-2, with 7 bases that match TRBD2. Losses at the gene ends were 4 bases for V and 4 bases for J; bases not matched to a gene: 6. There are 15 residues in the CDR3. Germline V gives CDR1 SGHTA, CDR2 FQGNSA. The CDR3: CASSSRLAGTGELFF. The CDR3 DNA is TGTGCCAGCAGCTCCCGACTAGCCGGCACCGGGGAGCTGTTTTTT.

The CDR3 coding sequence is TGTGCCAGCAGGACAGACAGGGTGTGGGGTAGGGGCTACACCTTC. This translates into CASRTDRVWGRGYTF. The rearrangement links TRBV6-5 to TRBJ1-2, with 7 bases aligning to TRBD1. CDR1 and CDR2 (germline): MNHEY, SVGAGI. CDR3 length: 15 amino acids. Trimming removed 6 bases from V and 8 bases from J; junction bases left unmatched: 15.

This chain uses TRBV24-1 with TRBJ2-7; 15 positions agree with TRBD2. From germline, CDR1 is KGHDR and CDR2 SFDVKD. J lost 3 bases, V lost 4 bases, and 12 bases had no gene match. The CDR3 loop spans 19 amino acids. In DNA, the CDR3 is TGTGCCACCAGTGAGGATCCGGGACTAGCGGGGGGCCGACTCTACGAGCAGTACTTC. Amino acids: CATSEDPGLAGGRLYEQYF.

The CDR3 DNA reads TGTGCCAGCAGTTTAGGCTCAGCGCGGGAGACCCAGTACTTC. As protein: CASSLGSARETQYF. This rearrangement joins TRBV28 to TRBJ2-5; D remains ambiguous. V lost 2 bases and J lost 5, with 12 bases in between. The CDR3 covers 14 residues. Germline CDR1 reads MDHEN; CDR2 reads SYDVKM.

This chain connects TRBV5-6 to TRBJ2-2; D perhaps matches TRBD2 (7 bases). V lost 6 bases, J lost 6 bases, and 21 bases lay in between. The CDR3 is made up of 16 amino acids. Germline CDR1 SGHDT, CDR2 YYEEEE. The CDR3, as DNA: TGTGCCAGCACCTCTTGGGGGGGGGCTTCCGCCGGGGAGCTGTTTTTT. Protein sequence: CASTSWGGASAGELFF.